The 27 T cell receptor beta chains given below trace back to one sample, sequenced in a study of vaccination and CD4 T cells after COVID-19. TCRdb redid the calling of the PCR reads with MiXCR, one entry per CDR3 protein. The sample holds 15,000 to 20,000 distinct CDR3 sequences, 60% seen once. The sample was CD4+ T cells from blood, taken after SARS-CoV-2 vaccination. These receptors were obtained from a human donor who had recovered from COVID-19.

The V call is TRBV20-1, the J call TRBJ2-2; D unclear. V was trimmed by 0 bases and J by 5 bases, leaving 10 bases between them. The CDR3 contains 14 residues. Germline CDR1 and CDR2: DFQATT and SNEGSKA (reference sequence). The CDR3 coding sequence is TGCAGTGCTAGAGATGGAAGGCGGACCGGGGAGCTGTTTTTT. Translating it yields CSARDGRRTGELFF.

The chain joins TRBV27 to TRBJ2-7; perhaps TRBD2 as D (5 bases). In germline, CDR1 is MNHEY, CDR2 SMNVEV (reference sequence). CDR3 length: 15 residues. V was trimmed by 3 bases and J by 2 bases, leaving 14 bases between them. CDR3 residues: CASSFLGLGTYEQYF. CDR3 DNA sequence: TGTGCCAGCAGTTTTCTAGGACTGGGTACCTACGAGCAGTACTTC.

This clonotype was found a few times. The chain carries TRBV5-4 and TRBJ1-2, with TRBD1 matching over 10 bases. V shed 4 bases, J shed 3 bases, and the junction held 6 bases outside the gene matches. Germline V gene data show CDR1 as SGHNT and CDR2 as YYREEE (reference sequence). CDR3 size: 15 residues. Here the CDR3 reads CASSQPGQGYYGYTF. The CDR3 nucleotides read TGTGCCAGCAGCCAACCGGGACAGGGGTACTATGGCTACACCTTC.

This chain connects TRBV7-2 to TRBJ2-2, with a possible D match to TRBD2 (6 bases). Germline CDR1 reads SGHTA; CDR2 reads FQGNSA. Deletions cut 5 bases from V and 1 base from J, with 11 bases between. The CDR3 is made up of 15 amino acids. The CDR3 is CASSGWGLNTGELFF. The CDR3 DNA sequence: TGTGCCAGCAGCGGGTGGGGACTGAACACCGGGGAGCTGTTTTTT.

The chain has TRBV5-4 and TRBJ2-3; a weak D match, TRBD2 (5 bases). Germline V gives CDR1 SGHNT, CDR2 YYREEE (reference sequence). The length of the CDR3 is 16 residues. The ends were cut back, 5 bases at V and 0 bases at J, with 16 bases in the middle. The CDR3 DNA reads TGTGCCAGCAGTCCAACGAGCTGGACTAGCACAGATACGCAGTATTTT. This encodes CASSPTSWTSTDTQYF.

The V and J genes are TRBV20-1 and TRBJ2-3; D is possibly TRBD2 (6 bases). CDR1 is DFQATT and CDR2 is SNEGSKA in the germline V gene (reference sequence). The CDR3 totals 14 residues. V was clipped by 1 base and J by 2 bases, with 10 bases between them. The CDR3 DNA follows: TGCAGTGCTAGAGTGGGCGGGACCACAGATACGCAGTATTTT. This translates into CSARVGGTTDTQYF.

This clonotype has just a few counts. The CDR3 sequence is CATSDFNYNEQFF. The CDR3 region has the DNA TGTGCCACCAGTGATTTCAACTACAATGAGCAGTTCTTC. V is TRBV24-1 and J is TRBJ2-1; D is undetermined. With 1 base removed from V and 3 bases from J, the gap between germline ends came to 3 bases. There are 13 residues in the CDR3. Germline V gene sequence: CDR1 KGHDR, CDR2 SFDVKD.

This clonotype was seen a few times. The chain recombines TRBV10-3 with TRBJ1-2; TRBD1 might be the D (6 bases). The CDR3 length is 14 residues. Per germline, CDR1 ENHRY and CDR2 SYGVKD. V was cut by 3 bases and J by 7 bases, with 15 bases left in between. The DNA for the CDR3 is TGTGCCATCAGTGATAGACAGGACTCTCTTGGCTACACCTTC. This sequence encodes CAISDRQDSLGYTF.

The gene calls are TRBV7-2 and TRBJ2-2; 8 positions match TRBD1. Looked up from germline, CDR1 is SGHTA and CDR2 is FQGNSA. The CDR3 has 18 amino acids. V was pared by 4 bases and J by 4 bases, with 14 bases of the junction left unmatched. This chain's CDR3 is CASSWQVFRGRVTGELFF. In nucleotides, the CDR3 is TGTGCCAGCAGCTGGCAGGTGTTCAGGGGGCGGGTCACCGGGGAGCTGTTTTTT.

This clonotype was observed a few times. This chain joins TRBV7-2 and TRBJ2-4; D is ambiguous. The CDR3 spans 18 residues. Germline V gives CDR1 SGHTA, CDR2 FQGNSA. The V gene lost 5 bases and the J gene lost 0 bases, with 20 bases spanning the gap. The CDR3 sequence: CASSPPWLSPVAKNIQYF. CDR3 coding DNA: TGTGCCAGCAGCCCCCCGTGGTTGTCCCCCGTAGCCAAAAACATTCAGTACTTC. The full variable domain, completed using reference TRBV7-2 and TRBJ2-4, is GAGVSQSPSNKVTEKGKDVELRCDPISGHTALYWYRQSLGQGLEFLIYFQGNSAPDKSGLPSDRFSAERTGGSVSTLTIQRTQQEDSAVYLCASSPPWLSPVAKNIQYFGAGTRLSVL.

The J gene is TRBJ2-2, the V gene TRBV7-3; D unresolved. The CDR3 has 14 residues. V was pared by 1 base and J by 2 bases, with 5 bases between. Germline CDR1 is SGHTA and CDR2 is FQGTGA. CDR3 in amino acids: CASSLMPNTGELFF. CDR3 nucleotides: TGTGCCAGCAGCTTAATGCCCAACACCGGGGAGCTGTTTTTT. Filled out from reference TRBV7-3 and TRBJ2-2, the complete variable domain reads GAGVSQTPSNKVTEKGKYVELRCDPISGHTALYWYRQSLGQGPEFLIYFQGTGAADDSGLPNDRFFAVRPEGSVSTLKIQRTERGDSAVYLCASSLMPNTGELFFGEGSRLTVL.

This clonotype has only a few counts. The V and J genes are TRBV7-9 and TRBJ2-2, with 13 bases aligning to TRBD2. With V trimmed by 5 bases and J by 3 bases, 6 bases remained unmatched. Germline lookup yields CDR1 SEHNR and CDR2 FQNEAQ (reference sequence). The CDR3 covers 17 residues. The DNA of the CDR3 is TGTGCCAGCAGCCCCGGACTAGCGGGAGCCGACACCGGGGAGCTGTTTTTT. It is translated as CASSPGLAGADTGELFF.

This clonotype was detected once. The V and J genes are TRBV18 and TRBJ1-5; D is unclear. Per germline, CDR1 KGHSH and CDR2 LQKENI. With 2 bases removed from V and 3 bases from J, the gap between germline ends came to 17 bases. The CDR3 consists of 17 residues. CDR3 nucleotides: TGTGCCAGCTCACCAAGCACTAGAGGAGGCTTCAATCAGCCCCAGCATTTT. Its protein product is CASSPSTRGGFNQPQHF.

V usage is TRBV18 and J usage is TRBJ2-1, with D perhaps matching TRBD2 (5 bases). Germline V gives CDR1 KGHSH, CDR2 LQKENI. V was shortened by 5 bases and J by 1 base, with 9 bases between the two germline ends. CDR3 length: 14 residues. CDR3 sequence (DNA): TGTGCCAGCTCATGGCCGGGGTCCTACAATGAGCAGTTCTTC. It translates to CASSWPGSYNEQFF.

This chain joins TRBV28 and TRBJ1-5; TRBD1 might be the D (6 bases). CDR1 is MDHEN, CDR2 SYDVKM, per germline. This CDR3 region has 14 residues. V was cut by 5 bases and J by 0 bases, with 8 bases left in between. CDR3: CASSRGGSNQPQHF. Here the CDR3 DNA reads TGTGCCAGCAGTCGAGGGGGTAGCAATCAGCCCCAGCATTTT.

This clonotype was observed a few times. The rearrangement links TRBV30 to TRBJ2-3; TRBD2 matches at 14 bases. The trim removed 1 base at V and 7 bases at J, leaving 13 bases unmatched. The germline CDR1 and CDR2 sequences are GTSNPN and SVGIG (reference sequence). This CDR3 spans 18 amino acids. The CDR3 is CAWSAKPGTSGSRYTQYF. As DNA, the CDR3 is TGTGCCTGGAGTGCCAAACCCGGGACTAGCGGGAGCCGTTATACGCAGTATTTT.

V and J are TRBV15 and TRBJ1-4; D not resolved. V lost 4 bases to trimming and J lost 5 bases, with 8 bases between them. The CDR3 length is 13 residues. Germline V lookup: CDR1 LNHNV, CDR2 YYDKDF (reference sequence). The CDR3 region is CATSILGNEKLFF. The CDR3 DNA sequence: TGTGCCACCAGCATTCTGGGGAATGAAAAACTGTTTTTT.

CDR3 protein: CASSYGQANYGYTF. The CDR3 nucleotides are TGTGCCAGCAGCTACGGACAAGCTAACTATGGCTACACCTTC. V and J are TRBV7-9 and TRBJ1-2; tentative D call: TRBD1 (5 bases). CDR1 and CDR2 from the germline V gene are SEHNR and FQNEAQ (reference sequence). V was shortened by 4 bases and J by 0 bases, with 9 bases between the two germline ends. The length of the CDR3 is 14 residues.

V and J are TRBV14 and TRBJ1-5, with D tentatively TRBD1 (6 bases). The CDR3 is 14 amino acids. Trimming took 2 bases from V and 6 from J, leaving 11 bases between them. From germline, CDR1 is SGHDN and CDR2 FVKESK. CDR3 in amino acids: CASSQTGNAQPQHF. The CDR3 region has the DNA TGTGCCAGCAGCCAAACAGGGAACGCTCAGCCCCAGCATTTT.

A few counts support this clonotype. The CDR3 sequence: CASRVGQGTVQPQHF. The CDR3 DNA sequence: TGTGCCAGCAGGGTCGGACAGGGCACCGTGCAGCCCCAGCATTTT. The J gene is TRBJ1-5, the V gene TRBV2, with TRBD1 matching 8 bases. V trimming: 6 bases; J trimming: 7 bases; junction bases outside the gene matches: 11. CDR3 size: 15 residues. Germline V gene lookup returns CDR1 SNHLY and CDR2 FYNNEI.

The chain joins TRBV6-1 to TRBJ1-2, with D perhaps matching TRBD1 (5 bases). V was clipped by 5 bases and J by 7 bases, with 14 bases between them. Germline CDR1 and CDR2: MNHNS and SASEGT. The CDR3 spans 13 residues. The CDR3 sequence: CASSLRQFTGYTF. The CDR3 DNA follows: TGTGCCAGCAGTCTCCGACAGTTCACTGGCTACACCTTC.

This chain links TRBV24-1 with TRBJ2-3; 8 bases map to TRBD1. Germline assignment: CDR1 KGHDR and CDR2 SFDVKD. Losses at the gene ends were 0 bases for V and 3 bases for J; bases not matched to a gene: 7. The CDR3 covers 17 residues. The CDR3, as DNA: TGTGCCACCAGTGATTTGGGGAAGAGACAGGGGACAGATACGCAGTATTTT. It translates to CATSDLGKRQGTDTQYF.

The chain joins TRBV25-1 to TRBJ1-3, with D hard to call. The CDR3 totals 15 residues. In germline, CDR1 is MGHDK, CDR2 SYGVNS. Trimming removed 1 base from V and 8 bases from J, with 15 bases in between. The chain's CDR3 is CASSESASGRDTIYF. The CDR3 bases are TGTGCCAGCAGTGAATCGGCCAGTGGGAGGGACACCATATATTTT.

The chain couples TRBV7-9 to TRBJ1-5, with D unclear. This CDR3 comprises 13 residues. The germline gives CDR1 SEHNR, CDR2 FQNEAQ (reference sequence). V was clipped by 0 bases and J by 4 bases, with 4 bases between them. The CDR3 region is CASSLAFNQPQHF. CDR3 sequence (DNA): TGTGCCAGCAGCTTAGCATTTAATCAGCCCCAGCATTTT. The full variable domain, in which reference TRBV7-9 and TRBJ1-5 provide the parts outside the CDR3, is DTGVSQNPRHKITKRGQNVTFRCDPISEHNRLYWYRQTLGQGPEFLTYFQNEAQLEKSRLLSDRFSAERPKGSFSTLEIQRTEQGDSAMYLCASSLAFNQPQHFGDGTRLSIL.

This chain uses TRBV15 with TRBJ2-7; D remains ambiguous. The CDR3 is 14 residues long. Per the germline V gene, CDR1 is LNHNV and CDR2 is YYDKDF (reference sequence). Trimming stripped 0 bases from V and 0 bases from J, with 6 bases between. CDR3 DNA: TGTGCCACCAGCAGAGAGTATGGCTCCTACGAGCAGTACTTC. This codes for CATSREYGSYEQYF.

The rearrangement uses TRBV20-1 and TRBJ2-1; D perhaps matches TRBD2 (5 bases). Germline values: CDR1 DFQATT, CDR2 SNEGSKA (reference sequence). V lost 2 bases, J lost 6 bases, and 14 bases lay in between. The CDR3 length is 14 residues. In nucleotides, the CDR3 is TGCAGTGCTAGACGCCCAGTGAGGGTCAATGAGCAGTTCTTC. As protein: CSARRPVRVNEQFF.

The chain joins TRBV11-3 to TRBJ2-7; 11 bases map to TRBD2. V trimming: 3 bases; J trimming: 5 bases; junction bases outside the gene matches: 9. CDR1 and CDR2 (germline): SGHNT, YENEEA. This CDR3 contains 16 residues. CDR3 region: CASSLSGTSGSNEQYF. The CDR3 coding sequence is TGTGCCAGCAGCTTGTCGGGTACTAGCGGGAGCAACGAGCAGTACTTC.